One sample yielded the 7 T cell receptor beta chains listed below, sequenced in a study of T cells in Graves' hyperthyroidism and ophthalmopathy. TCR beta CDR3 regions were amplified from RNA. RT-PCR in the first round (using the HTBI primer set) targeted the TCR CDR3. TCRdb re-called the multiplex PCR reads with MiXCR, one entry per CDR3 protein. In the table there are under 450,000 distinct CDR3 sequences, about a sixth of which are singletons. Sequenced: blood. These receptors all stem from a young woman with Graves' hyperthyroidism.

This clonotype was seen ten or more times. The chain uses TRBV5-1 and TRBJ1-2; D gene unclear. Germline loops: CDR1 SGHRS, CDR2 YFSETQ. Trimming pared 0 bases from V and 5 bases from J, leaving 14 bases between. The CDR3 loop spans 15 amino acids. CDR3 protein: CASSLVPSLGYGYTF. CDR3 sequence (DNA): TGCGCCAGCAGCTTGGTACCGAGTCTGGGGTATGGCTACACCTTC.

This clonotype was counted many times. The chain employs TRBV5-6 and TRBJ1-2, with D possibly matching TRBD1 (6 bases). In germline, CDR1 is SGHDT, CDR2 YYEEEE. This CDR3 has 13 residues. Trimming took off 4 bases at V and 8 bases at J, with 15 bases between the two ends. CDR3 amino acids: CASSRTDRGGYTF. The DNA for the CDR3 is TGTGCCAGCAGCAGAACGGACAGAGGCGGCTACACCTTC.

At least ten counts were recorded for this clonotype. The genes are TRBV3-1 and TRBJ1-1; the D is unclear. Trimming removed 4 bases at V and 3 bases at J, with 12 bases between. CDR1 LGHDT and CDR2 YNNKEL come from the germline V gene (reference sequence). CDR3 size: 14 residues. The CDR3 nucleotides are TGTGCCAGCAGCCCGAACTCCCAAGACACTGAAGCTTTCTTT. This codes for CASSPNSQDTEAFF.

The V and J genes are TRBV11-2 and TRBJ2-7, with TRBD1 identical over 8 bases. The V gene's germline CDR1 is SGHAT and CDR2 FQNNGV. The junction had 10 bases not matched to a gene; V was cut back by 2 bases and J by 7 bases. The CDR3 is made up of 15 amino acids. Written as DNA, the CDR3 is TGTGCCAGCAGCTTATTGGGGCAGGGGGCTGAAGAGCAGTACTTC. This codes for CASSLLGQGAEEQYF.

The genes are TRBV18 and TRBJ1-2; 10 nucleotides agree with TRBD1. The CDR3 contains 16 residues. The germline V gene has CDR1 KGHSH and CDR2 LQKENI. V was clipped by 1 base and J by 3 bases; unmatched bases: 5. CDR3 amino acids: CASSPLGTGVDYGYTF. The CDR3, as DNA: TGTGCCAGCTCACCACTCGGGACAGGGGTCGACTATGGCTACACCTTC.

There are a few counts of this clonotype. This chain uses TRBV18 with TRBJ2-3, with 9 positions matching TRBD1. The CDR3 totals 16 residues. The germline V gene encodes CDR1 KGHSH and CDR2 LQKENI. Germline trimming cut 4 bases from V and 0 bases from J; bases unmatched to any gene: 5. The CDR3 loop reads CASSQQGAISTDTQYF. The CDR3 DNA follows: TGTGCCAGCTCACAACAGGGGGCCATTAGCACAGATACGCAGTATTTT. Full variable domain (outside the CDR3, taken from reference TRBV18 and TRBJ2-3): NAGVMQNPRHLVRRRGQEARLRCSPMKGHSHVYWYRQLPEEGLKFMVYLQKENIIDESGMPKERFSAEFPKEGPSILRIQQVVRGDSAAYFCASSQQGAISTDTQYFGPGTRLTVL.

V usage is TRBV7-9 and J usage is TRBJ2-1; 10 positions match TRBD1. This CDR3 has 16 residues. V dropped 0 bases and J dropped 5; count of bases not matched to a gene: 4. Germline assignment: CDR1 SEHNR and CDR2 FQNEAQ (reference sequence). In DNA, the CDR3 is TGTGCCAGCAGCTTAGCGCAGGGACAGGGGAACAATGAGCAGTTCTTC. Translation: CASSLAQGQGNNEQFF.